Presented here are 32 T cell receptor beta chains from one specimen sequenced in a study of response to subunit inactivated influenza vaccine. TCRdb re-analysed the RT-PCR reads in MiXCR, keeping a single row per CDR3 protein. Of roughly 460,000 distinct CDR3 sequences in the sample, over 9.5% were seen once. Specimen: PBMCs from blood, collected more than 35 days after vaccination. These receptors came from a man between 50 and 59 years old who received an inactivated influenza vaccine.

This clonotype showed up just a few times. The chain has TRBV28 and TRBJ1-5; possible D gene TRBD1, 5 bases. The CDR3 length is 19 residues. Trimming stripped 5 bases from V and 5 bases from J, with 28 bases between. CDR1 is MDHEN, CDR2 SYDVKM, per germline. The CDR3 protein is CASSQSPGLGTLIDQPQHF. CDR3 nucleotides: TGTGCCAGCAGTCAAAGCCCGGGACTTGGGACTTTAATCGATCAGCCCCAGCATTTT.

The chain carries TRBV7-6 and TRBJ1-3; 7 bases are a match to TRBD1. Germline loops: CDR1 SGHVS, CDR2 FNYEAQ. The V gene end was trimmed by 3 bases and the J gene end by 2 bases; junction bases not matched to a gene: 10. CDR3 size: 17 residues. CDR3 sequence reads: CASSFWLEQGTGNTIYF. In nucleotides, the CDR3 is TGTGCCAGCAGCTTCTGGTTGGAACAGGGGACTGGAAACACCATATATTTT.

This clonotype showed up many times. The chain is built from TRBV5-6 and TRBJ2-7; 11 bases fit TRBD2. The CDR3 covers 16 residues. The junction had 4 bases not matched to a gene; V was cut back by 2 bases and J by 0 bases. Germline CDR1 SGHDT, CDR2 YYEEEE. The DNA for the CDR3 is TGTGCCAGCAGCTTAGGGACTAGCGGTAGCTCCTACGAGCAGTACTTC. Protein sequence: CASSLGTSGSSYEQYF.

In its sample, this clonotype was seen many times. The chain has TRBV4-3 and TRBJ2-7; D perhaps matches TRBD1 (5 bases). Trimming took off 0 bases at V and 2 bases at J, with 5 bases between the two ends. CDR3 length: 13 amino acids. Germline V gene data show CDR1 as LGHNA and CDR2 as YSLEER. CDR3 sequence reads: CASSQETAYEQYF. The CDR3 nucleotides are TGCGCCAGCAGCCAAGAGACAGCCTACGAGCAGTACTTC.

The V call is TRBV28, the J call TRBJ2-5; 10 nucleotides agree with TRBD2. CDR3 length equals 14 residues. Looked up from germline, CDR1 is MDHEN and CDR2 is SYDVKM. The V and J ends lost 5 bases and 7 bases, in that order; junction bases with no gene match: 7. This CDR3 is CASSPGLAIGTQYF. The CDR3 DNA sequence: TGTGCCAGCAGTCCGGGACTAGCGATTGGGACCCAGTACTTC.

This chain uses TRBV15 with TRBJ2-1, with 12 bases aligning to TRBD2. Germline CDR1 is LNHNV and CDR2 is YYDKDF (reference sequence). This CDR3 comprises 15 residues. Losses at the gene ends were 4 bases for V and 9 bases for J; bases not matched to a gene: 7. The CDR3 nucleotides read TGTGCCACCAGCACCCGACTAGCGGGAGATGGTGAGCAGTTCTTC. It yields the protein CATSTRLAGDGEQFF.

V usage is TRBV25-1 and J usage is TRBJ1-5, with D tentatively TRBD1 (5 bases). Per germline, CDR1 MGHDK and CDR2 SYGVNS. The CDR3 sequence is 13 residues long. The germline V and J ends were trimmed by 6 bases and 3 bases, with 9 bases remaining between them. The CDR3 reads CASSTGFNQPQHF. DNA of the CDR3: TGTGCCAGCAGCACAGGTTTCAATCAGCCCCAGCATTTT. Full variable domain (missing parts from reference TRBV25-1 and TRBJ1-5): EADIYQTPRYLVIGTGKKITLECSQTMGHDKMYWYQQDPGMELHLIHYSYGVNSTEKGDLSSESTVSRIRTEHFPLTLESARPSHTSQYLCASSTGFNQPQHFGDGTRLSIL.

There are many counts of this clonotype. V is TRBV12-3 or TRBV12-4 and J is TRBJ2-2; 7 bases match TRBD2. V was clipped by 6 bases and J by 2 bases; unmatched bases: 6. CDR3 size: 15 residues. The CDR3 nucleotides read TGTGCCAGCAGCCGGAGCGGGACTAACACCGGGGAGCTGTTTTTT. Protein: CASSRSGTNTGELFF.

This clonotype showed up just a few times. The genes are TRBV19 and TRBJ2-7, with D possibly TRBD1 on 6 matching bases. This CDR3 comprises 15 residues. The germline V and J ends were trimmed by 7 bases and 0 bases, with 16 bases remaining between them. Germline V CDR1 and CDR2: LNHDA, SQIVND (reference sequence). The CDR3 here is CASKPDADSSYEQYF. The CDR3 coding sequence is TGTGCCAGTAAGCCGGACGCGGACAGCTCCTACGAGCAGTACTTC.

This clonotype was seen a handful of times. V usage is TRBV28 and J usage is TRBJ2-1; TRBD1 matches 8 bases. Trimming at V came to 6 bases and at J to 10 bases, leaving 17 bases not matched to a gene. CDR1 MDHEN and CDR2 SYDVKM come from the germline V gene. CDR3 size: 16 residues. CDR3 sequence (DNA): TGTGCCAGCAGATTAATACGAAGGACAGGGAGAGGGGAGCAGTTCTTC. It is translated as CASRLIRRTGRGEQFF.

Concerning this clonotype itself: At one end the junction does not follow the germline gene, possibly because of a read error. The chain uses TRBV7-9 and TRBJ1-2; 8 nucleotides match TRBD1. Germline CDR1 reads SEHNR; CDR2 reads FQNEAQ (reference sequence). This CDR3 is 16 amino acids long. The chain's CDR3 is CASNLLRDRPNYGYTF. CDR3 nucleotide sequence: TGTGCCAGCAACTTACTCCGGGACAGGCCCAACTATGGCTACACCTTC.

This rearrangement joins TRBV20-1 to TRBJ2-2; TRBD1 agrees at 10 bases. The V segment lost 1 base and the J segment 2 bases; nucleotides outside the gene matches: 4. This CDR3 is 16 amino acids long. The germline V gene has CDR1 DFQATT and CDR2 SNEGSKA (reference sequence). The CDR3: CSARGDRGHNTGELFF. The CDR3, as DNA: TGCAGTGCTAGAGGGGACAGGGGCCATAACACCGGGGAGCTGTTTTTT.

This clonotype was recorded many times. Because the CDR3's place on the DNA is in doubt, the DNA is left out and the CDR3 is given as listed by TCRdb. The V gene is TRBV12-3 or TRBV12-4, the J gene TRBJ2-7. The CDR3 extends over 14 residues, inclusive of both ends. CDR3 sequence: CASSPTLGTYEQYF.

Points on this clonotype: This could be a read error, since a much larger clone is one nucleotide away. Because it lacks the conserved phenylalanine or tryptophan at the end, this CDR3 is likely a read error. The V gene is TRBV7-2, the J gene TRBJ2-7, with D unresolved. The length of the CDR3 is 13 residues. Trimming took off 5 bases at V and 3 bases at J, with 11 bases between the two ends. The V gene's germline CDR1 is SGHTA and CDR2 FQGNSA. CDR3 region: CASSPARYYEQYI. For the CDR3, the DNA is TGTGCCAGCAGCCCTGCGCGGTACTACGAGCAGTACATC.

This clonotype has only a few counts. The chain joins TRBV6-2 or TRBV6-3 to TRBJ2-7; D call uncertain. The CDR3 has 18 amino acids. CDR1 is MNHEY and CDR2 is SVGEGT in the germline V gene. V was trimmed by 5 bases and J by 9 bases, leaving 32 bases between them. CDR3 DNA: TGTGCCAGCAGTAACCGGAAGGATCAGATCTCTACGAGTTTCGGGCAGTACTTC. It codes for CASSNRKDQISTSFGQYF.

The chain is built from TRBV2 and TRBJ2-7, with D perhaps TRBD1 (5 bases). The germline CDR1 and CDR2 sequences are SNHLY and FYNNEI. The CDR3 runs to 14 residues. V shed 7 bases and J shed 2 bases, with 15 bases lying between them. The CDR3: CASKRDRNPYEQYF. As DNA, the CDR3 is TGTGCCAGCAAAAGAGACAGAAACCCCTACGAGCAGTACTTC. Combining the CDR3 with reference TRBV2 and TRBJ2-7 gives the whole variable domain EPEVTQTPSHQVTQMGQEVILRCVPISNHLYFYWYRQILGQKVEFLVSFYNNEISEKSEIFDDQFSVERPDGSNFTLKIRSTKLEDSAMYFCASKRDRNPYEQYFGPGTRLTVT.

This clonotype occurred a few times. The V gene is TRBV20-1, the J gene TRBJ2-5; TRBD2 might be the D (5 bases). CDR3 length: 14 amino acids. Trimming left V 0 bases short and J 2 bases short, with 10 bases between. Germline CDR1 and CDR2: DFQATT and SNEGSKA (reference sequence). The CDR3 spells CSAREVARQETQYF. The CDR3 coding sequence is TGCAGTGCTAGAGAGGTAGCGCGTCAAGAGACCCAGTACTTC.

There are a few counts of this clonotype. The chain has TRBV24-1 and TRBJ2-1; tentatively, D is TRBD1 or TRBD2 (5 bases each). The CDR3 loop spans 16 amino acids. V was cut by 2 bases and J by 9 bases, with 19 bases left in between. CDR1 is KGHDR, CDR2 SFDVKD, per germline. The CDR3 DNA follows: TGTGCCACCAGTGATTACGGGACCCCTGGATTACGTGAGCAGTTCTTC. As protein: CATSDYGTPGLREQFF.

The chain couples TRBV20-1 to TRBJ2-1; TRBD2 matches 7 bases. The CDR3 extends over 16 amino acids. J lost 3 bases, V lost 0 bases, and 8 bases had no gene match. The germline CDR1 and CDR2 sequences are DFQATT and SNEGSKA (reference sequence). The CDR3 protein is CSARDLGGSVYNEQFF. The DNA for the CDR3 is TGCAGTGCTAGAGATCTCGGCGGGAGCGTCTACAATGAGCAGTTCTTC.

Concerning this clonotype itself: At one boundary the junction diverges from the germline segment, which might be a read error. This chain links TRBV29-1 with TRBJ2-1; TRBD2 aligns across 8 bases. This CDR3 has 15 amino acids. Germline V gives CDR1 SQVTM, CDR2 ANQGSEA. The CDR3 DNA follows: TGCAGCGTTTCCCCGGGAGCGGGGGAGAACAATGAGCAGTCCTTC. Its protein product is CSVSPGAGENNEQSF.

This clonotype has a handful of counts. The genes are TRBV6-1 and TRBJ2-1; D may be TRBD1 (5 bases). The germline V and J ends were trimmed by 1 base and 7 bases, with 14 bases remaining between them. The CDR3 runs to 15 residues. Germline CDR1 reads MNHNS; CDR2 reads SASEGT. DNA of the CDR3: TGTGCCAGCAGTGAAGGGGCAGGGCCTGTTAATGAGCAGTTCTTC. This translates into CASSEGAGPVNEQFF.

This chain links TRBV5-1 with TRBJ2-1; D ambiguous. Germline CDR1 reads SGHRS; CDR2 reads YFSETQ. The CDR3 runs 17 residues. V was cut by 1 base and J by 1 base, with 15 bases left in between. DNA for the CDR3: TGCGCCAGCAGCTTGACAAACCCTTACGGGTCCTACAATGAGCAGTTCTTC. Translation gives CASSLTNPYGSYNEQFF.

The sample holds many counts of this clonotype. The gene calls are TRBV18 and TRBJ2-1, with D unresolved. Germline CDR1 reads KGHSH; CDR2 reads LQKENI. The V and J ends lost 2 bases and 8 bases respectively, with 7 bases between them. The CDR3 covers 12 residues. DNA of the CDR3: TGTGCCAGCTCACCAGTCCGGGATGAGCAGTTCTTC. This gives the protein CASSPVRDEQFF.

The J gene is TRBJ1-2, the V gene TRBV12-3 or TRBV12-4, with D tentatively TRBD1 (6 bases). This CDR3 contains 12 residues. The V end lost 7 bases, the J end lost 8 bases, and 14 bases lay between the germline ends. The CDR3 nucleotides are TGTGCCAGCATCGGGGGGGGGCTCGGCTACACCTTC. This translates into CASIGGGLGYTF.

As regards this clonotype: The junction does not match germline at one end; this may be a read error. The genes are TRBV7-7 and TRBJ2-1; D is perhaps TRBD2 (6 bases). This CDR3 has 15 amino acids. Germline V CDR1 and CDR2: SSHAT, FNYEAQ (reference sequence). The CDR3 DNA reads TGTGCTAGCAGCTCGGGACTTGCCACCTACAATGAGCAGTTCTTC. Its protein is CASSSGLATYNEQFF.

This clonotype was seen ten or more times. The rearrangement uses TRBV3-1 and TRBJ2-1; 9 bases are shared with TRBD1. V dropped 0 bases and J dropped 8; count of bases not matched to a gene: 8. There are 16 residues in the CDR3. Germline V gives CDR1 LGHDT, CDR2 YNNKEL (reference sequence). CDR3 in DNA: TGTGCCAGCAGCCAAGACGGGACAGGGTTTTACGATGAGCAGTTCTTC. It yields the protein CASSQDGTGFYDEQFF.

This clonotype came up a few times. The chain uses TRBV6-1 and TRBJ1-1; D unresolved. The CDR3 length is 13 residues. Germline lookup yields CDR1 MNHNS and CDR2 SASEGT. Trimming removed 4 bases at V and 3 bases at J, with 9 bases between. The CDR3 is CASSADGDTEAFF. DNA for the CDR3: TGTGCCAGCAGTGCCGACGGGGACACTGAAGCTTTCTTT.

This sequence joins TRBV7-8 and TRBJ2-1, with D tentatively TRBD2 (6 bases). The CDR3 is made up of 16 amino acids. V lost 3 bases to trimming and J lost 15 bases, with 27 bases between them. Germline values: CDR1 SGHVS, CDR2 FQNEAQ. The CDR3 region is CASSFRMSATGGAGFF. In DNA form, the CDR3 reads TGTGCCAGCAGCTTCCGAATGTCTGCGACTGGGGGAGCGGGGTTCTTC.

This clonotype was picked up a small number of times. The rearrangement links TRBV7-9 to TRBJ2-1; perhaps TRBD2 as D (6 bases). The CDR3 runs to 17 residues. Trimming shortened V by 6 bases and J by 4 bases, and 22 bases separated the two germline ends. Germline V lookup: CDR1 SEHNR, CDR2 FQNEAQ (reference sequence). The CDR3 sequence: CASSPPGRSGLYNEQFF. The CDR3 DNA is TGTGCCAGCAGTCCTCCGGGGAGGTCAGGCCTATACAATGAGCAGTTCTTC.

The CDR3 region is CASSFSGAGTNEKLFF. Written as DNA, the CDR3 is TGTGCCAGCAGCTTTTCGGGGGCCGGAACTAATGAAAAACTGTTTTTT. J is TRBJ1-4 and V is TRBV13; D is possibly TRBD1 (6 bases). CDR1 and CDR2 (germline): PRHDT, FYEKMQ (reference sequence). This CDR3 region has 16 residues. V was pared by 3 bases and J by 1 base, with 12 bases between.

This clonotype occurred a few times. This chain connects TRBV20-1 to TRBJ2-1; D remains ambiguous. Germline-derived CDR1 and CDR2 are DFQATT and SNEGSKA (reference sequence). CDR3 size: 11 residues. V was trimmed by 6 bases and J by 5 bases, leaving 8 bases between them. The CDR3 sequence: CSAVFNNEQFF. The CDR3 bases are TGCAGTGCCGTATTTAACAATGAGCAGTTCTTC.

This clonotype came up many times. The chain combines TRBV5-6 with TRBJ1-2; D call uncertain. Trimming removed 4 bases from V and 5 bases from J, with 9 bases in between. The CDR3 covers 12 residues. The V gene's germline CDR1 is SGHDT and CDR2 YYEEEE. CDR3 sequence reads: CASSLTYYGYTF. In nucleotides, the CDR3 is TGTGCCAGCAGCCTGACCTATTATGGCTACACCTTC.